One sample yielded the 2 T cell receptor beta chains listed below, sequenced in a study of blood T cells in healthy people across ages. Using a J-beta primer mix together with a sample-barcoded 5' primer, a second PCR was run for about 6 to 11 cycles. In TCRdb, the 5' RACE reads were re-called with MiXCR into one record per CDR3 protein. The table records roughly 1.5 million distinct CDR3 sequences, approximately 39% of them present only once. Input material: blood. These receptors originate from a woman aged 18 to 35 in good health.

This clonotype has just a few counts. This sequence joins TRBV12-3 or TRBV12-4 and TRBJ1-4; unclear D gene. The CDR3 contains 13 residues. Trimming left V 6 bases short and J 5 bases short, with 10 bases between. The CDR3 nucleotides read TGTGCCAGCAGGTTCTACAGAAATGAAAAACTGTTTTTT. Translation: CASRFYRNEKLFF.

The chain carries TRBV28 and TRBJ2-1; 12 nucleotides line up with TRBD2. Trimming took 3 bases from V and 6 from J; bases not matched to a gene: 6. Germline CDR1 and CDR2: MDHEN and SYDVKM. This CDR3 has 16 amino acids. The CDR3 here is CASSFSSGRAGNEQFF. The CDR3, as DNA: TGTGCCAGCAGTTTCTCTAGCGGGAGGGCAGGCAATGAGCAGTTCTTC.